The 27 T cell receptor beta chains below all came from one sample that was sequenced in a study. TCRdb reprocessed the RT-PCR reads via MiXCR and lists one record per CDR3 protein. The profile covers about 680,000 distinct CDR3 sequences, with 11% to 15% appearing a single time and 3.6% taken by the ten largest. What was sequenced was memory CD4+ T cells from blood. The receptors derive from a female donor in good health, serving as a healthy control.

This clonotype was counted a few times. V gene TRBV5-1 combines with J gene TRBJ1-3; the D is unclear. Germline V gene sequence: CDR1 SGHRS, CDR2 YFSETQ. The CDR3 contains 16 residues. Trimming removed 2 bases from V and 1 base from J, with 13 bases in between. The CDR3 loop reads CASSLAAGPSGNTIYF. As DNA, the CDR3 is TGCGCCAGCAGCTTAGCTGCAGGACCTTCTGGAAACACCATATATTTT.

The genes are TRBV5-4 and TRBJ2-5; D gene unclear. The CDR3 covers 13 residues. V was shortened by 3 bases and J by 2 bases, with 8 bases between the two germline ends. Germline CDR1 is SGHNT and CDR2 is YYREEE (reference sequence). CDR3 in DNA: TGTGCCAGCAGCTCCACCCATCAAGAGACCCAGTACTTC. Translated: CASSSTHQETQYF.

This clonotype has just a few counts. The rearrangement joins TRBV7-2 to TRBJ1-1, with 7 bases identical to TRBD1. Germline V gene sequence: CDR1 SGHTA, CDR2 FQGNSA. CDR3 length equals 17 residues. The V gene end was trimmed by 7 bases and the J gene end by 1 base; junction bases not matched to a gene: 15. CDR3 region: CASTITGTAVPNTEAFF. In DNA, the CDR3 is TGTGCCAGCACCATCACCGGGACAGCGGTCCCGAACACTGAAGCTTTCTTT.

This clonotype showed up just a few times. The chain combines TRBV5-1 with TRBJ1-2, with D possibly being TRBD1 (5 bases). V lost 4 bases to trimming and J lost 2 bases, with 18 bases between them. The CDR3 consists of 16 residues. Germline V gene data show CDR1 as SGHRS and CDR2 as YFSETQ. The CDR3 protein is CASSEYPGPQNYGYTF. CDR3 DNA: TGCGCCAGCAGCGAATATCCGGGACCGCAGAACTATGGCTACACCTTC.

The CDR3 sequence: CACTEVHTDTQYF. The CDR3 DNA sequence: TGCGCCTGCACGGAGGTGCACACAGATACGCAGTATTTT. This sequence joins TRBV5-1 and TRBJ2-3; the D gene is possibly TRBD2 (5 bases). The germline gives CDR1 SGHRS, CDR2 YFSETQ. This CDR3 contains 13 residues. Trimming pared 10 bases from V and 2 bases from J, leaving 14 bases between.

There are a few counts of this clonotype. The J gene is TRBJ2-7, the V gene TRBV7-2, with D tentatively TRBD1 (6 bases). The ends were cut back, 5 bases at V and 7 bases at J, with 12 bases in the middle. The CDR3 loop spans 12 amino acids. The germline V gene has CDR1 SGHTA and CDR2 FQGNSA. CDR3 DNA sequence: TGTGCCAGCAGCCGCGACGGGACAGAGCAGTACTTC. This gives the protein CASSRDGTEQYF.

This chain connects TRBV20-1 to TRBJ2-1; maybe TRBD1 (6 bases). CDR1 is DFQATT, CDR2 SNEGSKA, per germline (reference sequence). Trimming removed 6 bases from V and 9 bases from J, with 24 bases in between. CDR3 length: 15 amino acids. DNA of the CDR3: TGCAGTGCCCCCTTTGCAGGGGTCGGCGTCGGTGAGCAGTTCTTC. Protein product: CSAPFAGVGVGEQFF.

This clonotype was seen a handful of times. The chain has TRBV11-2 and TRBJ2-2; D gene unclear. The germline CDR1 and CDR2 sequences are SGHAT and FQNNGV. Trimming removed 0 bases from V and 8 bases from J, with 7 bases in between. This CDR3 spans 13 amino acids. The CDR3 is CASSLDRHGELFF. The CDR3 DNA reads TGTGCCAGCAGCTTAGATCGACATGGGGAGCTGTTTTTT.

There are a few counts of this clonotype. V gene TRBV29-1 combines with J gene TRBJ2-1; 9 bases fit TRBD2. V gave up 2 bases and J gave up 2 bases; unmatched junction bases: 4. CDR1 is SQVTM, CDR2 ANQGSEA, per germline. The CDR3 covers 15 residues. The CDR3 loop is CSVEFAGGPYNEQFF. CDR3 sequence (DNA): TGCAGCGTTGAATTCGCGGGAGGGCCCTACAATGAGCAGTTCTTC.

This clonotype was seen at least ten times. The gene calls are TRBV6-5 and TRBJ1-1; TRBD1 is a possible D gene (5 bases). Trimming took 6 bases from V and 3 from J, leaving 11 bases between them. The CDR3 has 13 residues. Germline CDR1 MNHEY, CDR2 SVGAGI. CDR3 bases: TGTGCCAGCAGATGGGGGAGGGACACTGAAGCTTTCTTT. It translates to CASRWGRDTEAFF.

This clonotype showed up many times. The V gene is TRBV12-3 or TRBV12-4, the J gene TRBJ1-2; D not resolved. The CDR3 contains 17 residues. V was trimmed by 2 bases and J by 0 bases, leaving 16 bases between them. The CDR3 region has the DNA TGTGCCAGCAGTTTATACAGCATGGGTTTCCCTAACTATGGCTACACCTTC. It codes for CASSLYSMGFPNYGYTF.

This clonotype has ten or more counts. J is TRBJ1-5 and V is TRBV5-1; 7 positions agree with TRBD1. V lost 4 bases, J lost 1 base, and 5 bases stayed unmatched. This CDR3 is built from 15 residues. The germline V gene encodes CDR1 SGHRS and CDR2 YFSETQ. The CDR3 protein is CASSPEGASNQPQHF. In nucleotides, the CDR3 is TGCGCCAGCAGCCCGGAGGGGGCGAGCAATCAGCCCCAGCATTTT. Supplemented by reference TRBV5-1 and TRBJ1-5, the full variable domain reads KAGVTQTPRYLIKTRGQQVTLSCSPISGHRSVSWYQQTPGQGLQFLFEYFSETQRNKGNFPGRFSGRQFSNSRSEMNVSTLELGDSALYLCASSPEGASNQPQHFGDGTRLSIL.

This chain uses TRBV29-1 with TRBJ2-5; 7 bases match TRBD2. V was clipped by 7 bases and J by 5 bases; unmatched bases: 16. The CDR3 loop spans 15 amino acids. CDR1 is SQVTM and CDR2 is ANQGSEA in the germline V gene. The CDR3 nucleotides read TGCAGCGCCCGCTCTAGCGGACATTTAAGGGAGACCCAGTACTTC. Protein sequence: CSARSSGHLRETQYF. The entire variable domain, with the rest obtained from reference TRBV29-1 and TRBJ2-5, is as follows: SAVISQKPSRDICQRGTSLTIQCQVDSQVTMMFWYRQQPGQSLTLIATANQGSEATYESGFVIDKFPISRPNLTFSTLTVSNMSPEDSSIYLCSARSSGHLRETQYFGPGTRLLVL.

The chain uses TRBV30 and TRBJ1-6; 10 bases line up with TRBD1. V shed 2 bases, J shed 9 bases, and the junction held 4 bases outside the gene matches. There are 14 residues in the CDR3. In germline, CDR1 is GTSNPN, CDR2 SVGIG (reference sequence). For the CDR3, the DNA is TGTGCCTGGAGTCCCGGGACAGGGGCTTCACCCCTCCACTTT. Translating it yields CAWSPGTGASPLHF.

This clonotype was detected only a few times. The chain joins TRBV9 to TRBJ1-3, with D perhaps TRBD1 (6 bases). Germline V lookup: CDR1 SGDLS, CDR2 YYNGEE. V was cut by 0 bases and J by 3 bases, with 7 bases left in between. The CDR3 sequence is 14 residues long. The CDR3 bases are TGTGCCAGCAGCGTAGAGGGGGTTGGAAACACCATATATTTT. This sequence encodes CASSVEGVGNTIYF.

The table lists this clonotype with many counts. The CDR3: CASSLSGGRDTQYF. CDR3 coding DNA: TGTGCCAGCAGCCTCAGCGGGGGCCGCGATACGCAGTATTTT. The rearrangement uses TRBV7-9 and TRBJ2-3; 8 bases line up with TRBD2. CDR1 is SEHNR and CDR2 is FQNEAQ in the germline V gene (reference sequence). V lost 5 bases and J lost 6; bases outside the gene matches: 7. The CDR3 loop spans 14 amino acids.

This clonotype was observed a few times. The CDR3 region has the DNA TGTGCCAGCAGCTTAAGGATCACGACTAGCACAGATACGCAGTATTTT. Residues: CASSLRITTSTDTQYF. The V gene is TRBV11-2, the J gene TRBJ2-3; no definite D call. CDR3 length: 16 residues. V was clipped by 2 bases and J by 0 bases, with 12 bases between them. CDR1 SGHAT and CDR2 FQNNGV come from the germline V gene.

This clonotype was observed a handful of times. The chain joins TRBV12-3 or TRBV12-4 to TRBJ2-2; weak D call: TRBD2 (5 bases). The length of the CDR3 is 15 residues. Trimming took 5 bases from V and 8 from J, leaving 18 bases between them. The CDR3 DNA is TGTGCCAGCAGTAACGTCCACACGGGGTTAGGGGAGCTGTTTTTT. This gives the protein CASSNVHTGLGELFF.

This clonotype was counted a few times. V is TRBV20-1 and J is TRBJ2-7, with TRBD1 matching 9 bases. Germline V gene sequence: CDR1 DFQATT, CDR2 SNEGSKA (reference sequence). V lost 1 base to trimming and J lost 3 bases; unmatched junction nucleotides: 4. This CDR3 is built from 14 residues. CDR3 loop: CSARGQGGLYEQYF. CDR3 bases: TGCAGTGCTAGAGGACAGGGGGGTCTCTACGAGCAGTACTTC.

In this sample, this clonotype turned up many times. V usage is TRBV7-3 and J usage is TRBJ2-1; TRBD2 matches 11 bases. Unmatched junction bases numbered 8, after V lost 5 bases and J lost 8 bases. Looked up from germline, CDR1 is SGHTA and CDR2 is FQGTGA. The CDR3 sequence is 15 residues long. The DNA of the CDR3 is TGTGCCAGCAGCCCTTTAGCGGGAGGGTTTGATGAGCAGTTCTTC. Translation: CASSPLAGGFDEQFF.

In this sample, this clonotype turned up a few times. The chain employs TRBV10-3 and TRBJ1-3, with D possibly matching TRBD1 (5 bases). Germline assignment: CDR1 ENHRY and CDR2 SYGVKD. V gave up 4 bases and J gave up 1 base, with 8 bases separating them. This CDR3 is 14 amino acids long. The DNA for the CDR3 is TGTGCCATCAGTGCCGGGGGATCTGGAAACACCATATATTTT. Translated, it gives CAISAGGSGNTIYF.

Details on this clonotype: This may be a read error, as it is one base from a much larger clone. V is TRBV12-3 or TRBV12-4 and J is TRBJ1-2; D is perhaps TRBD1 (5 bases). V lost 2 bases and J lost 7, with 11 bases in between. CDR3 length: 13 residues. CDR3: CASSLQGVRGYTF. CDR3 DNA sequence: TGTGCCAGCAGTTTACAGGGTGTGCGTGGCTACACCTTC.

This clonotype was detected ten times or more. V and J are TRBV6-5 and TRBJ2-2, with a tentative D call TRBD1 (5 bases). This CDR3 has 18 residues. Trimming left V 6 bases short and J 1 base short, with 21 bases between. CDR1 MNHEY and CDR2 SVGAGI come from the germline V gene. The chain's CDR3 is CASSRTIRQGKNTGELFF. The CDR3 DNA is TGTGCCAGCAGCCGAACGATTCGGCAGGGAAAGAACACCGGGGAGCTGTTTTTT.

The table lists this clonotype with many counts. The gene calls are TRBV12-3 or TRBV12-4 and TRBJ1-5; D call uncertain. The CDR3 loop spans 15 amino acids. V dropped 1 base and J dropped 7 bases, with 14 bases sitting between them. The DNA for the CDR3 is TGTGCCAGCAGTTTAGGGGCAGGAACGGGACAGCCCCAGCATTTT. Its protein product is CASSLGAGTGQPQHF.

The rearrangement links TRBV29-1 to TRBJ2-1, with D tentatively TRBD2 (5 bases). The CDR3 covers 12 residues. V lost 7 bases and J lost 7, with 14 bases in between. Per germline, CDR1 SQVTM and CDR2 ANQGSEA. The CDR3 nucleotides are TGCAGCGGGACTCTCCTGGAGAATGAGCAGTTCTTC. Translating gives CSGTLLENEQFF.

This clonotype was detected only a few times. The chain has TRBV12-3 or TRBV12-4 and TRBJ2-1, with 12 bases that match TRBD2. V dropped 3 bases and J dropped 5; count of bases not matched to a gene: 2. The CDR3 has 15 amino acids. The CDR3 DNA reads TGTGCCAGCAGTTTGCCTAGCGGGGGGGACAATGAGCAGTTCTTC. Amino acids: CASSLPSGGDNEQFF.

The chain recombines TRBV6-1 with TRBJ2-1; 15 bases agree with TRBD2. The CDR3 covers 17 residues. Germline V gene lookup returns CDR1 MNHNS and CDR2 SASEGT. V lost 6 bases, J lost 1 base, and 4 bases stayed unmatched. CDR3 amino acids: CASSHGLAGGSYNEQFF. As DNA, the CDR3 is TGTGCCAGCAGCCACGGACTAGCGGGAGGGTCCTACAATGAGCAGTTCTTC.